Sequencing of this T cell receptor beta chain was carried out in a study of blood T cell repertoires in COVID-19. Per germline, CDR1 KGHDR and CDR2 SFDVKD. The CDR3 has 14 residues. V lost 6 bases to trimming and J lost 3 bases; unmatched junction nucleotides: 3. Assay used: immunoSEQ multiplex PCR; TCRdb lists only in-frame clones, some missing. The sample gives roughly 200,000 clones, 86% of which show up once; more than 3.5% is in the top ten. V is TRBV24-1 and J is TRBJ1-1, with 10 bases that match TRBD1. The source is a woman in her thirties or forties with acute COVID-19. The sequenced sample consisted of PBMCs or T cells enriched from blood (not recorded which). CDR3 region: CATSTGTGDTEAFF. CDR3 bases: TGTGCCACCAGTACCGGGACAGGGGACACTGAAGCTTTCTTT.